One and the same sample provided the 15 T cell receptor beta chains below, sequenced in a study of CD8 T cells in ankylosing spondylitis. TCRdb fed the 5' RACE reads into MiXCR, producing one record per CDR3 protein. This sample has a few hundred thousand distinct CDR3 sequences, with about a fifth found just once. Specimen: blood, either unsorted or a sorted T cell fraction (not recorded which). These receptor sequences come from a female donor with ankylosing spondylitis or in good health (not recorded which).

This clonotype was found many times. The chain employs TRBV12-3 or TRBV12-4 and TRBJ1-3, with D tentatively TRBD1 (5 bases). Deletions cut 6 bases from V and 7 bases from J, with 10 bases between. CDR3 size: 12 residues. CDR3 sequence: CASSRDVNTIYF. The CDR3 coding sequence is TGTGCCAGCAGCCGGGACGTGAACACCATATATTTT.

The chain carries TRBV25-1 and TRBJ2-5; TRBD1 or TRBD2 may be the D gene (5 bases each). This CDR3 region has 14 residues. Between the trimmed V and J ends, which lost 9 bases and 3 bases, there was a span of 17 bases. CDR1 MGHDK and CDR2 SYGVNS come from the germline V gene. This CDR3 reads CASSPGTAKETQYF. The CDR3 nucleotides are TGTGCCAGTAGTCCCGGGACGGCCAAAGAGACCCAGTACTTC.

This clonotype showed up just a few times. The chain is built from TRBV5-1 and TRBJ2-3, with 11 bases aligning to TRBD2. The CDR3 sequence is 17 residues long. Germline values: CDR1 SGHRS, CDR2 YFSETQ. V was pared by 3 bases and J by 4 bases, with 10 bases of the junction left unmatched. The CDR3 loop reads CASSSAGRSGGADTQYF. The CDR3 coding sequence is TGCGCCAGCAGCTCCGCTGGGCGTAGCGGGGGGGCAGATACGCAGTATTTT. Combining the CDR3 with reference TRBV5-1 and TRBJ2-3 gives the whole variable domain KAGVTQTPRYLIKTRGQQVTLSCSPISGHRSVSWYQQTPGQGLQFLFEYFSETQRNKGNFPGRFSGRQFSNSRSEMNVSTLELGDSALYLCASSSAGRSGGADTQYFGPGTRLTVL.

This clonotype turned up a few times. The chain carries TRBV24-1 and TRBJ2-1, with TRBD2 as a possible D gene (5 bases). The ends were cut back, 0 bases at V and 2 bases at J, with 7 bases in the middle. The CDR3 has 15 residues. CDR1 and CDR2 from the germline V gene are KGHDR and SFDVKD. CDR3 coding DNA: TGTGCCACCAGTGATTTGGGAGGTCCCTACAATGAGCAGTTCTTC. Translation gives CATSDLGGPYNEQFF.

The V and J genes are TRBV5-5 and TRBJ2-5; D uncertain. Deletions cut 5 bases from V and 5 bases from J, with 7 bases between. Germline V lookup: CDR1 SGHKS, CDR2 YYEKEE (reference sequence). This CDR3 contains 11 residues. CDR3 coding DNA: TGTGCCAGCAGTGACCTGGAGACCCAGTACTTC. It codes for CASSDLETQYF.

This clonotype was found many times. The CDR3 is CASSLARGAYEQYF. CDR3 nucleotides: TGTGCCAGCAGTTTAGCTCGGGGAGCCTACGAGCAGTACTTC. V gene TRBV12-3 or TRBV12-4 combines with J gene TRBJ2-7; perhaps TRBD2 as D (5 bases). Trimming took off 0 bases at V and 2 bases at J, with 8 bases between the two ends. The CDR3 spans 14 residues.

The gene calls are TRBV10-3 and TRBJ2-3, with D perhaps being TRBD1 or TRBD2 (6 bases each). The V end was cut by 6 bases, the J end by 5 bases, with 21 bases between. The germline CDR1 and CDR2 sequences are ENHRY and SYGVKD. The CDR3 contains 16 residues. CDR3 in DNA: TGTGCCATCAGCCTTAGGGCAGGGGCGGAGGGAGATACGCAGTATTTT. This codes for CAISLRAGAEGDTQYF.

The chain couples TRBV5-6 to TRBJ2-1; 7 bases fit TRBD1. This CDR3 is built from 15 residues. The germline CDR1 and CDR2 sequences are SGHDT and YYEEEE. Trimming cost V 2 bases and J 5 bases; bases outside gene matches: 7. CDR3 region: CASSLPGQTHNEQFF. The CDR3 coding sequence is TGTGCCAGCAGCTTACCGGGACAGACGCACAATGAGCAGTTCTTC.

Ten or more counts support this clonotype. This CDR3 is CASILRTEAFF. DNA of the CDR3: TGTGCCAGCATCTTGAGGACTGAAGCTTTCTTT. The chain links TRBV12-3 or TRBV12-4 to TRBJ1-1; no clear D. The CDR3 has 11 amino acids. Trimming took off 7 bases at V and 5 bases at J, with 8 bases between the two ends.

The table lists this clonotype with a few counts. CDR3 nucleotides: TGTGCCAGCAGCCAAGGCAATTCCATCTATGGCTACACCTTC. This translates into CASSQGNSIYGYTF. The chain carries TRBV4-2 and TRBJ1-2, with D unresolved. CDR1 is LGHNA and CDR2 is YNFKEQ in the germline V gene. The V end lost 1 base, the J end lost 4 bases, and 10 bases lay between the germline ends. The length of the CDR3 is 14 residues.

The genes are TRBV20-1 and TRBJ2-7; possible D gene TRBD2, 5 bases. Germline CDR1 DFQATT, CDR2 SNEGSKA (reference sequence). Trimming left V 1 base short and J 6 bases short, with 13 bases between. The CDR3 extends over 13 amino acids. CDR3 sequence: CSARGRLAGEQYF. The CDR3 bases are TGCAGTGCTAGAGGGAGGCTAGCAGGCGAGCAGTACTTC.

There are a few counts of this clonotype. The V call is TRBV7-2, the J call TRBJ2-1, with unresolved D. Germline V gene lookup returns CDR1 SGHTA and CDR2 FQGNSA. Trimming cost V 1 base and J 9 bases, with 7 bases left between them. The CDR3 runs 12 residues. The CDR3 spells CASSLVTTEQFF. The CDR3 DNA is TGTGCCAGCAGCTTAGTGACAACTGAGCAGTTCTTC.

The V call is TRBV15, the J call TRBJ1-3; TRBD1 might be the D (6 bases). CDR1 is LNHNV and CDR2 is YYDKDF in the germline V gene (reference sequence). The CDR3 loop spans 14 amino acids. V shed 1 base and J shed 4 bases, with 8 bases lying between them. In DNA, the CDR3 is TGTGCCACCAGCAGAGGAGGACAGGGAAACACCATATATTTT. It specifies CATSRGGQGNTIYF.

This chain uses TRBV18 with TRBJ2-1, with 9 positions matching TRBD2. V lost 3 bases, J lost 6 bases, and 3 bases stayed unmatched. The CDR3 runs 14 residues. Germline CDR1 and CDR2: KGHSH and LQKENI. This CDR3 reads CASSPGGRANEQFF. In DNA form, the CDR3 reads TGTGCCAGCTCACCCGGCGGGAGGGCCAATGAGCAGTTCTTC.

This chain uses TRBV20-1 with TRBJ2-5, with TRBD2 matching over 9 bases. Losses at the gene ends were 3 bases for V and 3 bases for J; bases not matched to a gene: 2. Germline V gene sequence: CDR1 DFQATT, CDR2 SNEGSKA (reference sequence). This CDR3 is built from 13 residues. In DNA, the CDR3 is TGCAGTGCTAGCCGACTAGCGGAAGAGACCCAGTACTTC. This translates into CSASRLAEETQYF.